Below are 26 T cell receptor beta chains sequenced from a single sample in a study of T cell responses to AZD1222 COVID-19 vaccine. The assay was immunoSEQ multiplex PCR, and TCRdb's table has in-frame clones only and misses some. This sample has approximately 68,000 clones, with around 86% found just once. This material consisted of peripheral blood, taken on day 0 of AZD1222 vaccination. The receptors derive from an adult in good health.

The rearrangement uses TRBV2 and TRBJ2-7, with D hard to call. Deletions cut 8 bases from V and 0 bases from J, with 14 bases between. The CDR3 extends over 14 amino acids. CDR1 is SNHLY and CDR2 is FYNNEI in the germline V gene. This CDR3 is CASGRLQSSYEQYF. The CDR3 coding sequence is TGTGCCAGCGGCCGGTTACAGAGCTCCTACGAGCAGTACTTC.

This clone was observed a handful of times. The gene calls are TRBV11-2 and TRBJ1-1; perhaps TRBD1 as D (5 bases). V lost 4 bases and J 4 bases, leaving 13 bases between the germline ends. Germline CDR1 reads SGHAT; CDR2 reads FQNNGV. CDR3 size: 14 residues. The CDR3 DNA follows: TGTGCCAGCAGCTCTCCCAGGGAGGGCACTGAAGCTTTCTTT. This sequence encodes CASSSPREGTEAFF. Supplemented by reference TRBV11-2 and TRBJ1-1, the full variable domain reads EAGVAQSPRYKIIEKRQSVAFWCNPISGHATLYWYQQILGQGPKLLIQFQNNGVVDDSQLPKDRFSAERLKGVDSTLKIQPAKLEDSAVYLCASSSPREGTEAFFGQGTRLTVV.

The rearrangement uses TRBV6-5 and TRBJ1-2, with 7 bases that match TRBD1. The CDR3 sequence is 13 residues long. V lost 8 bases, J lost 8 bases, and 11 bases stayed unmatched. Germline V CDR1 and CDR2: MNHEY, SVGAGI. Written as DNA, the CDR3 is TGTGCCAGCCAACCGGGGACAGTGGGCGGCTACACCTTC. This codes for CASQPGTVGGYTF.

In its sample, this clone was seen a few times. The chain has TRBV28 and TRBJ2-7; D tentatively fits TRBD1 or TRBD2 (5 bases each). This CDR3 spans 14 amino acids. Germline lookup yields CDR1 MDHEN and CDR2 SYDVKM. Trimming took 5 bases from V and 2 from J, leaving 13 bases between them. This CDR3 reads CASSNRGRAYEQYF. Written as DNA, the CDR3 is TGTGCCAGCAGTAACCGGGGCCGGGCCTACGAGCAGTACTTC.

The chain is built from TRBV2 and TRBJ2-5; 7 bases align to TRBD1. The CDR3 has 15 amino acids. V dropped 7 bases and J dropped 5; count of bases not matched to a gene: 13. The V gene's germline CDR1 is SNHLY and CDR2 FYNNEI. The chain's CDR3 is CASNIPGTELETQYF. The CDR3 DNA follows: TGTGCCAGCAACATTCCCGGGACAGAGTTGGAGACCCAGTACTTC.

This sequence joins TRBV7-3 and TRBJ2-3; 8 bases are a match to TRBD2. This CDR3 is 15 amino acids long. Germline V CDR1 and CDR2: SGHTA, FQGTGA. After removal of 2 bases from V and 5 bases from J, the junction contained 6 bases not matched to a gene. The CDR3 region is CASSLGLLAGDTQYF. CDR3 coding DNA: TGTGCCAGCAGCTTAGGTCTTCTAGCGGGAGATACGCAGTATTTT.

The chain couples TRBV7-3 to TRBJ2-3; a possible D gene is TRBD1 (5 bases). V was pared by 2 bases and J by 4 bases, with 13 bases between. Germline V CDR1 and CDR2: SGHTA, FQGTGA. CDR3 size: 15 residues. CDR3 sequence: CASSLGRGWADTQYF. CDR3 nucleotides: TGTGCCAGCAGCTTAGGTAGGGGTTGGGCAGATACGCAGTATTTT.

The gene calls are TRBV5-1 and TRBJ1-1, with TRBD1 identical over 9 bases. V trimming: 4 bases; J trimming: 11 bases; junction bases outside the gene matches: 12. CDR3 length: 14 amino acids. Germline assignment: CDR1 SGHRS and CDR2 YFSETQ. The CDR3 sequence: CASSSGTGYGDAFF. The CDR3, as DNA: TGCGCCAGCAGCAGCGGGACAGGGTATGGAGACGCTTTCTTT.

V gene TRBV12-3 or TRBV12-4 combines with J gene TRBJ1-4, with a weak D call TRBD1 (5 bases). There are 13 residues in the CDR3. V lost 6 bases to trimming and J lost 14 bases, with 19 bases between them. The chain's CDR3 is CASSTGTTGRLFF. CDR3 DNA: TGTGCCAGCAGCACCGGGACCACAGGACGTCTGTTTTTT.

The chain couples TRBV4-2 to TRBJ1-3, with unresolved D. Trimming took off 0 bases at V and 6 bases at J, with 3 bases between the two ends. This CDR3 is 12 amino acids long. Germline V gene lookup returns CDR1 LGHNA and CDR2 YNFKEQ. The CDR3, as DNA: TGTGCCAGCAGCCAAGATGAAAACACCATATATTTT. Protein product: CASSQDENTIYF.

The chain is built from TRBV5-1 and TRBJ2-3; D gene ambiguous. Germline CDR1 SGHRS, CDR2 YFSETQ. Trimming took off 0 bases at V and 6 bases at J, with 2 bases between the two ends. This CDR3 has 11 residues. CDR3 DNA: TGCGCCAGCAGCTTGGACGATACGCAGTATTTT. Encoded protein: CASSLDDTQYF.

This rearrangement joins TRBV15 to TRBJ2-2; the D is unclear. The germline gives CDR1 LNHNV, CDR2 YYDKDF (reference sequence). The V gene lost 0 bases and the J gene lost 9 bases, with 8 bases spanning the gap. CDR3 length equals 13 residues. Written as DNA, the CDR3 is TGTGCCACCAGCAGAGAGCGGACCCGGGAGCTGTTTTTT. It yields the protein CATSRERTRELFF.

CDR3: CASSASGTYSTDTQYF. CDR3 coding DNA: TGTGCCAGCAGCGCGAGCGGGACTTATAGCACAGATACGCAGTATTTT. V is TRBV9 and J is TRBJ2-3, with 7 bases aligning to TRBD2. The J segment lost 0 bases and the V segment lost 3 bases, leaving 7 bases of the junction unmatched. Germline assignment: CDR1 SGDLS and CDR2 YYNGEE. The CDR3 sequence is 16 residues long.

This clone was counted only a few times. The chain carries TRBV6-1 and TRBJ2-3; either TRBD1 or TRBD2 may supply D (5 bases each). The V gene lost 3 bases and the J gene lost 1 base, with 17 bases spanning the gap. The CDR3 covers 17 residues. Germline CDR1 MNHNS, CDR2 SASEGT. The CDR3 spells CASSEARGWFRTDTQYF. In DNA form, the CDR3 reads TGTGCCAGCAGTGAGGCACGGGGCTGGTTTCGCACAGATACGCAGTATTTT.

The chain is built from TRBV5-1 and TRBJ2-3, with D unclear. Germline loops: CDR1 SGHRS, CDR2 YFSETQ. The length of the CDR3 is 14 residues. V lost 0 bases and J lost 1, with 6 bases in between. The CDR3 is CASSLAQGTDTQYF. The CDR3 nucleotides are TGCGCCAGCAGCTTGGCCCAGGGCACAGATACGCAGTATTTT.

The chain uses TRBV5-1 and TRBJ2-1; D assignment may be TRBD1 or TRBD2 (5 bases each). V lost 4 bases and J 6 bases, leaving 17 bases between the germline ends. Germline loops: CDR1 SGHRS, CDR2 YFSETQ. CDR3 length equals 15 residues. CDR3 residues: CASSANLGPSNEQFF. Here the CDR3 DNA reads TGCGCCAGCAGCGCTAATTTGGGACCCAGCAATGAGCAGTTCTTC.

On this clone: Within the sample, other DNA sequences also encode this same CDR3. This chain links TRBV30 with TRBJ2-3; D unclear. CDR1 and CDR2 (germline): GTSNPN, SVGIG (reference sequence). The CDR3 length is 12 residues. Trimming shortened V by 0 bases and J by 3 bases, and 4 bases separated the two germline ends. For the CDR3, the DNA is TGTGCCTGGAGTGTAGGGACAGATACGCAGTATTTT. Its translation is CAWSVGTDTQYF.

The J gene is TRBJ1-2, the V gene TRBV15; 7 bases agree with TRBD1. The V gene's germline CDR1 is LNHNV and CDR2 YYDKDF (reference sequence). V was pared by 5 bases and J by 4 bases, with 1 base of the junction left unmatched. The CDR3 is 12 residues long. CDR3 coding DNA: TGTGCCACCAGCCCAGGGGGCTATGGCTACACCTTC. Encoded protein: CATSPGGYGYTF.

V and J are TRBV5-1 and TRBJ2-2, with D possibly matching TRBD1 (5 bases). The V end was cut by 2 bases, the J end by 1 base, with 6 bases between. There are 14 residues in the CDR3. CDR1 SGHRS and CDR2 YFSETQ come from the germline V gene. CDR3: CASSLGENTGELFF. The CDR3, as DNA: TGCGCCAGCAGCTTAGGGGAGAACACCGGGGAGCTGTTTTTT.

The chain's CDR3 is CASGEWSTNEQFF. In DNA form, the CDR3 reads TGCGCCAGCGGGGAATGGTCAACAAATGAGCAGTTCTTC. This sequence joins TRBV4-1 and TRBJ2-1; D is unclear. The length of the CDR3 is 13 residues. The germline V and J ends were trimmed by 8 bases and 7 bases, with 15 bases remaining between them. The V gene's germline CDR1 is MGHRA and CDR2 YSYEKL.

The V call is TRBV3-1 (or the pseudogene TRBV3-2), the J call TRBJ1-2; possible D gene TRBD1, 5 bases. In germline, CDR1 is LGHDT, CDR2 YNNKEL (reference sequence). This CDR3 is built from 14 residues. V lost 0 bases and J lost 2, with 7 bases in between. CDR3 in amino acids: CASSQEAGNYGYTF. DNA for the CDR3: TGTGCCAGCAGCCAAGAAGCAGGGAACTATGGCTACACCTTC.

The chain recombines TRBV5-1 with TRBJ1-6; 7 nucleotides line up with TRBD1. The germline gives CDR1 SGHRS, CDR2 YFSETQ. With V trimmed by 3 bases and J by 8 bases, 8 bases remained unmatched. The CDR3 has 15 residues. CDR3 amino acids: CASSSTDRDYSPLHF. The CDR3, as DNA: TGCGCCAGCAGCTCCACCGACAGGGATTATTCACCCCTCCACTTT.

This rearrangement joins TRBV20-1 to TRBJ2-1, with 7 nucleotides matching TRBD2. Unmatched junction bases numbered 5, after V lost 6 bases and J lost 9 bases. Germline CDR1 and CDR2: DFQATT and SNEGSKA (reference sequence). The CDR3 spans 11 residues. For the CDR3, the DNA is TGCAGTGCCCAACTAGCGAGTGAGCAGTTCTTC. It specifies CSAQLASEQFF.

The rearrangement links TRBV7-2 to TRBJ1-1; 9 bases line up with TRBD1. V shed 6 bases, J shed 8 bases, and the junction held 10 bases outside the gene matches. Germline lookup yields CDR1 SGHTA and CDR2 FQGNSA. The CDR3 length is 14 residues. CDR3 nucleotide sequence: TGTGCCAGCAGTTTACGAGGACAGGGGCCCGAAGCTTTCTTT. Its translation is CASSLRGQGPEAFF.

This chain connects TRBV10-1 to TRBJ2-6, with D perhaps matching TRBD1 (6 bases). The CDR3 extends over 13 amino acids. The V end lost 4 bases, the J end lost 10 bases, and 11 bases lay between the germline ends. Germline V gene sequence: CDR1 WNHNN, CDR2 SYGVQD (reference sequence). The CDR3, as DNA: TGCGCCAGCAGTGGGGGAACAGGGAACGTCCTGACTTTC. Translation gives CASSGGTGNVLTF.

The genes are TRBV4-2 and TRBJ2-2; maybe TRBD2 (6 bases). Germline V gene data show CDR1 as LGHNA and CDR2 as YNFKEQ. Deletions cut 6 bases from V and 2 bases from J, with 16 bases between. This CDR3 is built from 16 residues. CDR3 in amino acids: CASSHLGGINTGELFF. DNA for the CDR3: TGTGCCAGCAGTCATCTGGGGGGAATAAACACCGGGGAGCTGTTTTTT.